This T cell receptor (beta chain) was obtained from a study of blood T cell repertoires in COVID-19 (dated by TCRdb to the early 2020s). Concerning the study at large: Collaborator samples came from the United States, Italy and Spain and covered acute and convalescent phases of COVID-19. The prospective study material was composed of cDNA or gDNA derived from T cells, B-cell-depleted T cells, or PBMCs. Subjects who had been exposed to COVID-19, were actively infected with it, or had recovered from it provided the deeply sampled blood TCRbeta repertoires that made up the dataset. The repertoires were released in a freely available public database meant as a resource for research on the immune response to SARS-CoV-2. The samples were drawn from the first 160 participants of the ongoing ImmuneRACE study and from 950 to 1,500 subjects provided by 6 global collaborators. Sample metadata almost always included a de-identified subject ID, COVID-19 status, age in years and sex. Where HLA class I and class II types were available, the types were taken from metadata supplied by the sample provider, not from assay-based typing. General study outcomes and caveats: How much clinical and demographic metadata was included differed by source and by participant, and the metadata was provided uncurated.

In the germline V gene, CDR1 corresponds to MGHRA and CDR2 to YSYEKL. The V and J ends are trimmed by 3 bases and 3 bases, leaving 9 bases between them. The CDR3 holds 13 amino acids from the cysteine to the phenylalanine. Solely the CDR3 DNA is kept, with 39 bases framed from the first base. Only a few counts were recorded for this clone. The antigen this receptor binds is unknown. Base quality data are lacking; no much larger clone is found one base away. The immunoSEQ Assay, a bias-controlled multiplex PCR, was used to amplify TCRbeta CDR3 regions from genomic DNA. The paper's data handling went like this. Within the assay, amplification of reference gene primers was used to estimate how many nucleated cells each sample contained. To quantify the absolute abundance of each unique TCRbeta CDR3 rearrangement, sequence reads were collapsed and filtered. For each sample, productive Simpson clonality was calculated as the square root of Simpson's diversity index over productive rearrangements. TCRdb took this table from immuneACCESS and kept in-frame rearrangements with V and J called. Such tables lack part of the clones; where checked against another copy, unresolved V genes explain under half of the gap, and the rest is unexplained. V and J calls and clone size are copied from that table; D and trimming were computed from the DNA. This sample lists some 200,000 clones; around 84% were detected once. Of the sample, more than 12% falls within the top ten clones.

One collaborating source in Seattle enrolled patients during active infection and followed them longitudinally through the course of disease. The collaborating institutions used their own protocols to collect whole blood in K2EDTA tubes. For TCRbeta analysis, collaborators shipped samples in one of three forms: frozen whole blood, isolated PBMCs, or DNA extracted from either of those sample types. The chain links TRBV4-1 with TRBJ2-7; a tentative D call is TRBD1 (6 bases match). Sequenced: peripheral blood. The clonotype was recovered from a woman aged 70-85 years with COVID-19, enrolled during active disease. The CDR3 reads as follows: CASSHRTDYEQYF. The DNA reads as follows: TGCGCCAGCAGCCATAGGACAGACTACGAGCAGTACTTC.